Listed below are T cell receptor beta chains from one sample, sequenced in a study of blood T cell repertoires in COVID-19. Some clones are missing from TCRdb's copy, which holds only in-frame ones; the method was immunoSEQ multiplex PCR. The sample shows 30,000 to 35,000 clones, 60% to 80% of them seen only once. Sequenced input: peripheral blood. These receptors were taken from a woman aged 55 to 70 with acute or convalescent COVID-19. The CDR3 runs from the conserved cysteine through the conserved F or W. Each record gives: CDR3 length, J gene, clone size, V gene, D gene, CDR3 protein, CDR3 DNA. A D gene is named only where the DNA matches it firmly. Part of the rows lack a size; the others show once, few, many or a class for expanded clones.

>16|TRBJ2-1|-|TRBV10-1|-
CASSESIVEGADEQFF
TGCGCCAGCAGTGAGTCTATTGTGGAGGGGGCAGATGAGCAGTTCTTC
>16|TRBJ1-3|-|TRBV3-1/TRBV3-2|TRBD1
CASSQARTGAGNTIYF
TGTGCCAGCAGCCAAGCGAGGACAGGGGCTGGAAACACCATATATTTT
>14|TRBJ1-2|-|TRBV18|-
CASSPPGGNYGYTF
TGTGCCAGCTCCCCCCCGGGGGGCAACTATGGCTACACCTTC
>12|TRBJ1-5|-|TRBV6-6|-
CASSTSNQPQHF
TGTGCCAGCAGTACATCTAATCAGCCCCAGCATTTT
>16|TRBJ2-7|-|TRBV7-2|-
CASSLSVGGSSYEQYF
TGTGCCAGCAGCTTGTCCGTAGGTGGGAGCTCCTACGAGCAGTACTTC
>13|TRBJ1-2|few|TRBV1|-
CTVDREIVYGYTF
TGCACCGTAGACAGGGAAATTGTCTATGGCTACACCTTC
>14|TRBJ1-1|medium-sized|TRBV25-1|-
CASSDSRGRERAFF
TGTGCCAGCAGTGACTCCCGGGGAAGGGAGCGGGCTTTCTTT
>13|TRBJ2-5|-|TRBV7-8|-
CASSFAPGETQYF
TGTGCCAGCAGCTTTGCCCCGGGGGAGACCCAGTACTTC
>16|TRBJ2-1|once|TRBV9|TRBD2
CASSVSSSGGPNEQFF
TGTGCCAGCAGCGTATCGTCTAGCGGGGGGCCGAATGAGCAGTTCTTC
>13|TRBJ2-4|-|TRBV12-3/TRBV12-4|-
CASTRGGANIQYF
TGTGCCAGCACTAGGGGGGGCGCGAACATTCAGTACTTC